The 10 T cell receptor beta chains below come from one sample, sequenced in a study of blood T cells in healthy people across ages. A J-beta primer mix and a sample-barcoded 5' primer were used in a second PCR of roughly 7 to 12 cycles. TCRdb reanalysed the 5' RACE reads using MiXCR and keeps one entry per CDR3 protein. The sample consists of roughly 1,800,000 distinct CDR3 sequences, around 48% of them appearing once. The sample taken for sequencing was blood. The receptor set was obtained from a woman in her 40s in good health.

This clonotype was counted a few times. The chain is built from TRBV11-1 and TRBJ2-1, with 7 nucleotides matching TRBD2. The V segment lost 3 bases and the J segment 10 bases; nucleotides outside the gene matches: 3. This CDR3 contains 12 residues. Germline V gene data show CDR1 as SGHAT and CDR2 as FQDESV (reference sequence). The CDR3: CASSLRGWEQFF. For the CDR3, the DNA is TGTGCCAGCAGCTTGCGGGGGTGGGAGCAGTTCTTC.

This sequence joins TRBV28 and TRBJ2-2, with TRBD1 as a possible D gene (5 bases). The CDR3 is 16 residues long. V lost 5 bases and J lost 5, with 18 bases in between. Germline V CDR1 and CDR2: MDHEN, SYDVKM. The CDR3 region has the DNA TGTGCCAGCAGTCCTACGTCCGGGCCAGGGACCGGGGAGCTGTTTTTT. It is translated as CASSPTSGPGTGELFF.

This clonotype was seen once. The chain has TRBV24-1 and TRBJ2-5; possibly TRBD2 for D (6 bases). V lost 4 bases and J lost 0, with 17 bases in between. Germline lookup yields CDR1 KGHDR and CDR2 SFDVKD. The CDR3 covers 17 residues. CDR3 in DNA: TGTGCCACCAGTGACCCCGGGGAGGAGCGGTACCAAGAGACCCAGTACTTC. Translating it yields CATSDPGEERYQETQYF.

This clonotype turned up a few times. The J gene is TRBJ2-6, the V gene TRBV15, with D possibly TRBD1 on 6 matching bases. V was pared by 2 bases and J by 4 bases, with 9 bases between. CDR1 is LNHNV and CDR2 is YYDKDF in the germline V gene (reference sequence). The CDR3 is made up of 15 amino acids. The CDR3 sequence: CATSRRQGGANVLTF. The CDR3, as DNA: TGTGCCACCAGCAGAAGGCAGGGGGGGGCCAACGTCCTGACTTTC.

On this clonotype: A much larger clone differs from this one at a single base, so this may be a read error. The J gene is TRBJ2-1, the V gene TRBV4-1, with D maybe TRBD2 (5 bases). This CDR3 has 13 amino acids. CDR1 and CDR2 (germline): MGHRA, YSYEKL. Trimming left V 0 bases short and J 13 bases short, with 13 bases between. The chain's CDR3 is CASSQDLAGTQFF. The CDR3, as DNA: TGCGCCAGCAGCCAAGATCTGGCGGGCACCCAGTTCTTC.

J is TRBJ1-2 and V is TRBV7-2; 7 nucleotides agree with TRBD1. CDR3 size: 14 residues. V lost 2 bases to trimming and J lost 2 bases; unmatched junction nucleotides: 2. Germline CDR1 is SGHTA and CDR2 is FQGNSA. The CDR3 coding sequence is TGTGCCAGCAGCTTACTGACAGGGAACTATGGCTACACCTTC. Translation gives CASSLLTGNYGYTF.

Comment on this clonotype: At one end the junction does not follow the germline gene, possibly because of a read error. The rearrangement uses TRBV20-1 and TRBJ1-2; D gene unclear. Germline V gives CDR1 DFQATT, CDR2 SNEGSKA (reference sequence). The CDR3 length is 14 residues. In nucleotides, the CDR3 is TGCAGTGCTAGAGATGACTATGGGAGCTATGGCTACATCTTC. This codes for CSARDDYGSYGYIF.

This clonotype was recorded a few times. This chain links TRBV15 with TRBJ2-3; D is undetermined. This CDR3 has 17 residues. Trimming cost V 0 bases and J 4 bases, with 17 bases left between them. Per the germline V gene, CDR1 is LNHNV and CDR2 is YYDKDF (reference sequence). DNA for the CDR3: TGTGCCACCAGCAGAGATCCAATCCTAGATGGCGCAGATACGCAGTATTTT. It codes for CATSRDPILDGADTQYF.

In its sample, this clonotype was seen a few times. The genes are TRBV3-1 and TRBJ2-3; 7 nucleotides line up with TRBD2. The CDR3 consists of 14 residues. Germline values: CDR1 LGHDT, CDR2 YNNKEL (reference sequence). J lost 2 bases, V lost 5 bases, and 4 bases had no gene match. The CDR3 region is CASSSSGNTDTQYF. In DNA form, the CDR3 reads TGTGCCAGCAGCTCTAGCGGCAACACAGATACGCAGTATTTT.

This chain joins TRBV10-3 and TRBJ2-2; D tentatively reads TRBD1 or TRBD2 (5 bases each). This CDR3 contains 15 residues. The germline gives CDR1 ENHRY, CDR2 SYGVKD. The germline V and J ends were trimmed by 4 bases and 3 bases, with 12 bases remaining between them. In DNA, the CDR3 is TGTGCCATCAGTGGGGGAGACAGATACACCGGGGAGCTGTTTTTT. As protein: CAISGGDRYTGELFF.